What follows are 28 T cell receptor beta chains derived from one specimen sequenced in a study of CD8 T cells in Susac syndrome. About 0.5 to 1 ug RNA was reverse transcribed with random hexamers. MiXCR, run by TCRdb on the immunoSEQ multiplex PCR reads, gives a single entry per CDR3 protein. The data hold about 73,000 distinct CDR3 sequences, with about 95% observed a single time. The sample comprised CD8+ T cells from PBMCs. The receptors shown here come from a human donor with multiple sclerosis.

V usage is TRBV9 and J usage is TRBJ2-7; 10 bases are a match to TRBD2. The CDR3 runs 15 residues. V was pared by 4 bases and J by 6 bases, with 10 bases of the junction left unmatched. Germline V CDR1 and CDR2: SGDLS, YYNGEE. CDR3 protein: CASSPMSGGALEQYF. The CDR3 region has the DNA TGTGCCAGCAGCCCCATGAGCGGGGGGGCCCTCGAGCAGTACTTC.

This chain connects TRBV12-3 or TRBV12-4 to TRBJ2-2; no definite D call. The V and J ends lost 2 bases and 6 bases respectively, with 1 base between them. This CDR3 has 11 amino acids. The CDR3, as DNA: TGTGCCAGCAGTTTACCCGGGGAGCTGTTTTTT. Amino acid sequence: CASSLPGELFF.

With regard to this clonotype: The germline gene is not matched at one end of the junction; a read error may be the cause. The chain carries TRBV19 and TRBJ2-3; TRBD2 matches 8 bases. Germline V gives CDR1 LNHDA, CDR2 SQIVND (reference sequence). CDR3 length: 15 amino acids. CDR3 protein: CASSIALAGTDTQYF. The CDR3 DNA sequence: TGTGCCAGTAGTATTGCCCTAGCGGGCACAGATACACAGTATTTT.

In its sample, this clonotype was seen once. The gene calls are TRBV11-1 and TRBJ2-5; D is ambiguous. In germline, CDR1 is SGHAT, CDR2 FQDESV (reference sequence). The V end was cut by 5 bases, the J end by 0 bases, with 4 bases between. CDR3 length: 12 amino acids. The CDR3 DNA reads TGTGCCAGCAGCCTCCACCAAGAGACCCAGTACTTC. It is translated as CASSLHQETQYF.

This clonotype is a singleton in its sample. The rearrangement joins TRBV13 to TRBJ1-2; tentative D call: TRBD1 (6 bases). Trimming removed 4 bases from V and 0 bases from J, with 15 bases in between. The CDR3 covers 16 residues. Germline V gene sequence: CDR1 PRHDT, CDR2 FYEKMQ (reference sequence). The CDR3 is CASSSGQSPANYGYTF. The CDR3 bases are TGTGCCAGCAGCTCCGGACAGAGCCCAGCTAACTATGGCTACACCTTC.

This rearrangement joins TRBV7-9 to TRBJ1-2, with D unresolved. CDR3 length: 14 amino acids. CDR1 is SEHNR and CDR2 is FQNEAQ in the germline V gene (reference sequence). V was trimmed by 0 bases and J by 3 bases, leaving 8 bases between them. CDR3 DNA: TGTGCCAGCAGCTTAGCGTCGAGGTACTATGGCTACACCTTC. This codes for CASSLASRYYGYTF. The full variable domain, with the rest looked up from reference TRBV7-9 and TRBJ1-2, is DTGVSQNPRHKITKRGQNVTFRCDPISEHNRLYWYRQTLGQGPEFLTYFQNEAQLEKSRLLSDRFSAERPKGSFSTLEIQRTEQGDSAMYLCASSLASRYYGYTFGSGTRLTVV.

The V and J genes are TRBV29-1 and TRBJ1-2; possible D gene TRBD1, 6 bases. This CDR3 spans 12 amino acids. Trimming cost V 3 bases and J 4 bases, with 9 bases left between them. CDR1 and CDR2 (germline): SQVTM, ANQGSEA. CDR3 DNA sequence: TGCAGCGTTGAGGCAGGGGTCTATGGCTACACCTTC. It specifies CSVEAGVYGYTF.

The chain carries TRBV29-1 and TRBJ1-2; D perhaps matches TRBD1 (5 bases). Germline V gene data show CDR1 as SQVTM and CDR2 as ANQGSEA. Trimming removed 4 bases from V and 4 bases from J, with 7 bases in between. The CDR3 has 11 residues. In DNA form, the CDR3 reads TGCAGCGTTGTGGGGGTCTATGGCTACACCTTC. Amino acids: CSVVGVYGYTF.

DNA of the CDR3: TGTGCCAGCAGCCCTCTAGCGCGGGTCGAGCAGTACTTC. This encodes CASSPLARVEQYF. The V gene is TRBV13, the J gene TRBJ2-7; maybe TRBD2 (6 bases). Trimming shortened V by 5 bases and J by 6 bases, and 14 bases separated the two germline ends. CDR1 and CDR2 (germline): PRHDT, FYEKMQ (reference sequence). The CDR3 is made up of 13 amino acids.

The DNA for the CDR3 is TGTGCCAGCAGCTTAGATCCGCTAGCGGAAACCCTCTCCTACGAGCAGTACTTC. As protein: CASSLDPLAETLSYEQYF. V usage is TRBV11-2 and J usage is TRBJ2-7; 7 bases align to TRBD2. The germline V gene encodes CDR1 SGHAT and CDR2 FQNNGV. Unmatched junction bases numbered 11, after V lost 0 bases and J lost 0 bases. The CDR3 runs 18 residues.

The V gene is TRBV7-9, the J gene TRBJ2-1, with 8 bases lining up with TRBD2. This CDR3 is 16 amino acids long. CDR1 and CDR2 from the germline V gene are SEHNR and FQNEAQ (reference sequence). The J segment lost 6 bases and the V segment lost 2 bases, leaving 9 bases of the junction unmatched. CDR3 region: CASSLRREDLRNEQFF. The CDR3 DNA is TGTGCCAGCAGCTTACGGCGGGAGGACCTCCGCAATGAGCAGTTCTTC. Based on the CDR3 plus reference TRBV7-9 and TRBJ2-1, the full variable domain is DTGVSQNPRHKITKRGQNVTFRCDPISEHNRLYWYRQTLGQGPEFLTYFQNEAQLEKSRLLSDRFSAERPKGSFSTLEIQRTEQGDSAMYLCASSLRREDLRNEQFFGPGTRLTVL.

The gene calls are TRBV7-8 and TRBJ2-7; 8 nucleotides line up with TRBD1. This CDR3 contains 14 residues. Germline V gene sequence: CDR1 SGHVS, CDR2 FQNEAQ. Germline trimming cut 5 bases from V and 6 bases from J; bases unmatched to any gene: 9. Here the CDR3 DNA reads TGTGCCAGCAGCCCCGGGCAGGGGGCTCTCGAGCAGTACTTC. Residues: CASSPGQGALEQYF. The full variable domain, its missing parts supplied by reference TRBV7-8 and TRBJ2-7, is GAGVSQSPRYKVAKRGQDVALRCDPISGHVSLFWYQQALGQGPEFLTYFQNEAQLDKSGLPSDRFFAERPEGSVSTLKIQRTQQEDSAVYLCASSPGQGALEQYFGPGTRLTVT.

The rearrangement joins TRBV7-9 to TRBJ1-1, with D unresolved. Germline V CDR1 and CDR2: SEHNR, FQNEAQ (reference sequence). V lost 5 bases and J 0 bases, leaving 7 bases between the germline ends. This CDR3 comprises 13 residues. The CDR3 loop reads CASSPALNTEAFF. The DNA for the CDR3 is TGTGCCAGCAGCCCGGCCCTGAACACTGAAGCTTTCTTT.

V usage is TRBV6-5 and J usage is TRBJ2-1, with D possibly matching TRBD2 (5 bases). This CDR3 spans 13 amino acids. Looked up from germline, CDR1 is MNHEY and CDR2 is SVGAGI. With 2 bases removed from V and 8 bases from J, the gap between germline ends came to 10 bases. The CDR3 is CASSYISEDEQFF. Written as DNA, the CDR3 is TGTGCCAGCAGTTACATTAGCGAAGATGAGCAGTTCTTC.

This chain uses TRBV2 with TRBJ2-5; TRBD1 matches at 8 bases. V lost 3 bases, J lost 7 bases, and 10 bases stayed unmatched. Germline V gene sequence: CDR1 SNHLY, CDR2 FYNNEI. There are 15 residues in the CDR3. The chain's CDR3 is CASSDGGQARGTQYF. CDR3 nucleotide sequence: TGTGCCAGCAGTGATGGGGGACAGGCCAGAGGGACCCAGTACTTC. Combining the CDR3 with reference TRBV2 and TRBJ2-5 gives the whole variable domain EPEVTQTPSHQVTQMGQEVILRCVPISNHLYFYWYRQILGQKVEFLVSFYNNEISEKSEIFDDQFSVERPDGSNFTLKIRSTKLEDSAMYFCASSDGGQARGTQYFGPGTRLLVL.

This clonotype was found a few times. V usage is TRBV11-1 and J usage is TRBJ2-1; D gene ambiguous. CDR1 is SGHAT, CDR2 FQDESV, per germline (reference sequence). Deletions cut 0 bases from V and 7 bases from J, with 4 bases between. This CDR3 has 12 residues. In DNA, the CDR3 is TGTGCCAGCAGCTTAGCCGGAAATGAGCAGTTCTTC. Amino acid sequence: CASSLAGNEQFF.

This chain joins TRBV29-1 and TRBJ1-4; TRBD1 aligns across 8 bases. The V gene end was trimmed by 7 bases and the J gene end by 5 bases; junction bases not matched to a gene: 9. Looked up from germline, CDR1 is SQVTM and CDR2 is ANQGSEA. This CDR3 has 14 amino acids. The CDR3 DNA reads TGCAGCGCCCAGGACAGGGAGCAGAATGAAAAACTGTTTTTT. The encoded protein is CSAQDREQNEKLFF.

The chain recombines TRBV30 with TRBJ2-1; 11 nucleotides line up with TRBD1. The germline gives CDR1 GTSNPN, CDR2 SVGIG (reference sequence). The CDR3 extends over 12 amino acids. J was trimmed by 7 bases and V by 8 bases; bases with no gene match: 4. In nucleotides, the CDR3 is TGTGCCGGGACAGGGGGGAAGAATGAGCAGTTCTTC. Its translation is CAGTGGKNEQFF.

This chain uses TRBV29-1 with TRBJ2-2; the match to TRBD1 covers 8 bases. Trimming took 1 base from V and 5 from J; bases not matched to a gene: 0. The V gene's germline CDR1 is SQVTM and CDR2 ANQGSEA. The CDR3 has 13 amino acids. The CDR3: CSVEGQGTGELFF. CDR3 nucleotide sequence: TGCAGCGTTGAAGGACAGGGGACCGGGGAGCTGTTTTTT.

The V call is TRBV12-3 or TRBV12-4, the J call TRBJ1-1; D not certain. V lost 3 bases and J 1 base, leaving 15 bases between the germline ends. The CDR3 spans 16 residues. CDR3 coding DNA: TGTGCCAGCAGTTTTGACTCCTTGGGCCCGAACACTGAAGCTTTCTTT. Translating gives CASSFDSLGPNTEAFF.

The CDR3 region is CASSQGATEAFF. The CDR3 coding sequence is TGTGCCAGCAGCCAAGGGGCCACTGAAGCTTTCTTT. The chain uses TRBV14 and TRBJ1-1; no firm D call. This CDR3 has 12 residues. The germline V gene encodes CDR1 SGHDN and CDR2 FVKESK. V was shortened by 1 base and J by 4 bases, with 4 bases between the two germline ends. The full variable domain, rest sourced from reference TRBV14 and TRBJ1-1, is EAGVTQFPSHSVIEKGQTVTLRCDPISGHDNLYWYRRVMGKEIKFLLHFVKESKQDESGMPNNRFLAERTGGTYSTLKVQPAELEDSGVYFCASSQGATEAFFGQGTRLTVV.

The V gene is TRBV15, the J gene TRBJ1-3, with D tentatively TRBD1 (6 bases). CDR3 size: 15 residues. V lost 3 bases and J 0 bases, leaving 9 bases between the germline ends. Germline CDR1 is LNHNV and CDR2 is YYDKDF (reference sequence). CDR3 loop: CATSSEDSSGNTIYF. The CDR3 nucleotides are TGTGCCACCAGCAGTGAGGACAGCTCTGGAAACACCATATATTTT.

The chain uses TRBV10-3 and TRBJ2-2, with TRBD2 matching 11 bases. The V gene end was trimmed by 6 bases and the J gene end by 4 bases; junction bases not matched to a gene: 4. This CDR3 is 15 amino acids long. The V gene's germline CDR1 is ENHRY and CDR2 SYGVKD. CDR3 amino acids: CAIREGLAVTGELFF. In DNA, the CDR3 is TGTGCCATCAGGGAGGGACTAGCGGTCACCGGGGAGCTGTTTTTT.

V and J are TRBV7-9 and TRBJ2-7; 8 nucleotides agree with TRBD1. J lost 4 bases, V lost 4 bases, and 12 bases had no gene match. Per germline, CDR1 SEHNR and CDR2 FQNEAQ (reference sequence). CDR3 length: 16 residues. CDR3 DNA sequence: TGTGCCAGCAGCTCCCCCCCCGGGACAGGAATTTACGAGCAGTACTTC. Protein product: CASSSPPGTGIYEQYF.

V usage is TRBV5-4 and J usage is TRBJ2-3; perhaps TRBD2 as D (5 bases). CDR1 is SGHNT and CDR2 is YYREEE in the germline V gene (reference sequence). Deletions cut 5 bases from V and 3 bases from J, with 19 bases between. This CDR3 is 16 amino acids long. CDR3 nucleotide sequence: TGTGCCAGCAGACCGCACCGAGATCGGGGTACAGATACGCAGTATTTT. It encodes CASRPHRDRGTDTQYF.

The chain couples TRBV4-3 to TRBJ2-7; the D call may be TRBD1 or TRBD2 (7 bases each). Between the trimmed V and J ends, which lost 5 bases and 7 bases, there was a span of 15 bases. This CDR3 contains 13 residues. Looked up from germline, CDR1 is LGHNA and CDR2 is YSLEER. The CDR3 DNA reads as TGCGCCAGCAGCACCACGGGGGGACAGGAGCAGTACTTC. It is translated as CASSTTGGQEQYF.

V is TRBV3-1 and J is TRBJ2-1; possible D gene TRBD1, 5 bases. V was clipped by 3 bases and J by 9 bases, with 21 bases between them. The germline V gene has CDR1 LGHDT and CDR2 YNNKEL (reference sequence). The CDR3 covers 16 residues. CDR3 nucleotides: TGTGCCAGCAGCCATATTTCAGGGCTCCCCAATGGTGAGCAGTTCTTC. It codes for CASSHISGLPNGEQFF.

V gene TRBV5-1 combines with J gene TRBJ1-4; D unresolved. V lost 1 base and J lost 0, with 10 bases in between. The V gene's germline CDR1 is SGHRS and CDR2 YFSETQ. The CDR3 consists of 16 residues. CDR3 amino acids: CASSLRPEATNEKLFF. The DNA for the CDR3 is TGCGCCAGCAGCTTGCGGCCGGAAGCAACTAATGAAAAACTGTTTTTT. The variable domain in full, with the rest retrieved from reference TRBV5-1 and TRBJ1-4, is KAGVTQTPRYLIKTRGQQVTLSCSPISGHRSVSWYQQTPGQGLQFLFEYFSETQRNKGNFPGRFSGRQFSNSRSEMNVSTLELGDSALYLCASSLRPEATNEKLFFGSGTQLSVL.